This TCR beta chain came from a study of brain T cells in children with intractable seizures. The V gene end was trimmed by 2 bases and the J gene end by 4 bases; junction bases not matched to a gene: 8. The CDR3 runs 17 residues. Germline lookup yields CDR1 SGHTA and CDR2 FQGTGA. The sequenced cases were selected for having the highest brain T cell transcript signatures. Before surgery, patients took at least one anti-epileptic drug. The protocol was immunoSEQ multiplex PCR, while the TCRdb copy is restricted to in-frame clones and leaves out a portion. The sample gives about 80,000 clones, around 91% of which show up once; 24% is in the top ten.

Sequencing used peripheral blood, obtained at surgery. The rearrangement uses TRBV7-3 and TRBJ2-1, with TRBD2 matching 10 bases. The clonotype originates from a girl between 2 and 10 years old with Rasmussen encephalitis and intractable seizures. The CDR3 is CASSLWASGGRYNEQFF. CDR3 coding DNA: TGTGCCAGCAGCTTATGGGCTAGCGGGGGTCGTTACAATGAGCAGTTCTTC.